This TCR beta chain appears in the sequencing data of a study of blood T cell repertoires in COVID-19. Study overall: Italy, Spain and the United States were the sources of the convalescent and acute COVID-19 samples. The cDNA or gDNA used as material had been derived from T cells, B-cell-depleted T cells, or PBMCs.

Authors' analysis steps: Cell counts per sample came from amplifying reference gene primers. Only in-frame clones appear in the TCRdb table, and some are missing; sequencing was by immunoSEQ multiplex PCR. V and J calls and clone size come straight from that table; D and trimming were deduced from the DNA. The table shows fewer than 300,000 clones, with roughly 87% occurring only once. J was trimmed by 5 bases and V by 6 bases; bases with no gene match: 5. The CDR3 has 13 residues. The chain uses TRBV12-3 or TRBV12-4 and TRBJ1-2; 8 positions match TRBD1. What was sequenced was peripheral blood. The sequence derives from a man in his late teens or twenties with active or convalescent COVID-19. In DNA, the CDR3 is TGTGCCAGCAGCATGCAGGGGGCTTATGGCTACACCTTC. It yields the protein CASSMQGAYGYTF.